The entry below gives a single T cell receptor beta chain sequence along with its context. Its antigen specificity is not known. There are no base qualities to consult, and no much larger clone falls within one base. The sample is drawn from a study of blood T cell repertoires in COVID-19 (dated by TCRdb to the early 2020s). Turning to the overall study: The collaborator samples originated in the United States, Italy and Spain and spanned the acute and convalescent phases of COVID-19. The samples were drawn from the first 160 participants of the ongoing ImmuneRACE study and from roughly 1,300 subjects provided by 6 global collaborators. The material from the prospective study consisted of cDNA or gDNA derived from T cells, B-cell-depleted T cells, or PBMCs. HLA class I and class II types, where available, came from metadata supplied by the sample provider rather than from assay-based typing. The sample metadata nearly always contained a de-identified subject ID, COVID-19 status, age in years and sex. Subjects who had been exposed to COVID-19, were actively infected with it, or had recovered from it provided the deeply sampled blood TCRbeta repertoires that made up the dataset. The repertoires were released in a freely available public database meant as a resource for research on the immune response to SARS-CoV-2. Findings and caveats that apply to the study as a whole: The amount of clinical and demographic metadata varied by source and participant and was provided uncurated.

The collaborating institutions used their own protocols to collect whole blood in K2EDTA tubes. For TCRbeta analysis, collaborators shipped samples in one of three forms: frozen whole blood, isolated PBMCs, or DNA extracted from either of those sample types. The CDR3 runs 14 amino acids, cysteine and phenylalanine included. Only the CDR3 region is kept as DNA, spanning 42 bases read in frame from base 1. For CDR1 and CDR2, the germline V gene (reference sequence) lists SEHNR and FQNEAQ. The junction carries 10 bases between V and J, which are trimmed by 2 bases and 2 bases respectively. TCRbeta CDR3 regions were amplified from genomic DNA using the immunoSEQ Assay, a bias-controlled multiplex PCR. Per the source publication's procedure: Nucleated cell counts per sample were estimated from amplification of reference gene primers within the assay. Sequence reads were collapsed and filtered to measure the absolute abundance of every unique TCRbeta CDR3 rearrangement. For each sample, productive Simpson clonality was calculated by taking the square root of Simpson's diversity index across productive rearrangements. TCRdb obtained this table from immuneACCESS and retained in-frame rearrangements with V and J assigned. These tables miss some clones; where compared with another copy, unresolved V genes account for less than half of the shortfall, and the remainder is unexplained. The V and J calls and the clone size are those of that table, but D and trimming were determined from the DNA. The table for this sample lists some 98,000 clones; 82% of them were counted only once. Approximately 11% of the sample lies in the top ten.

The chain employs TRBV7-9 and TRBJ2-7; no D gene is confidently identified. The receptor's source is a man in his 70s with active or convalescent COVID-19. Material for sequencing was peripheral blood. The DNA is TGTGCCAGCAGCTTAACCTCAGTTACCTACGAGCAGTACTTC. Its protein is CASSLTSVTYEQYF.